This T cell receptor (beta chain) was profiled in a study of cytomegalovirus exposure and HLA in healthy donors. Study-wide background: Researchers previously reported finding 90 million to 130 million unique TCR beta sequences from 170 million or so T cells. Most donors, around 81% of a few hundred genotyped, fell in the Caucasian-associated ancestry cluster.

The PCR used 60 Vbeta and 13 Jbeta primers. Measured with immunoSEQ multiplex PCR; TCRdb has only the in-frame clones, and not every one. This table has under 200,000 clones, about 70% appearing once. The study, taken as a whole, reports: Associated with HLA alleles at 0.05 false discovery rate in a later analysis were over 15,000 TCR beta sequences.

Worth noting for this clone: Its antigen is not known.

The material sequenced was PBMCs. This sequence originates from a woman between 18 and 29 years old in good health and CMV-seropositive.

The DNA for the CDR3 is TGTGCCAGCAGTGCGGTGACAGGGTCCTACGAGCAGTACTTC. This sequence encodes CASSAVTGSYEQYF. The rearrangement links TRBV25-1 to TRBJ2-7; 7 bases are shared with TRBD1. V lost 4 bases and J lost 1; bases outside the gene matches: 4. The CDR3 sequence is 14 residues long. CDR1 is MGHDK, CDR2 SYGVNS, per germline.